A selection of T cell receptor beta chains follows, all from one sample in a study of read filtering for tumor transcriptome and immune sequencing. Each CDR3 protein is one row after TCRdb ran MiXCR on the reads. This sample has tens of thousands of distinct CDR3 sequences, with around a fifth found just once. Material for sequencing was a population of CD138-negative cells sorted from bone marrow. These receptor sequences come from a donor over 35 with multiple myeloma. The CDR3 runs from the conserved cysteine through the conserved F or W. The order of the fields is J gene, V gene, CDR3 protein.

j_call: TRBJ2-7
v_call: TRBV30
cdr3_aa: CAWNLVRGSYEQYF

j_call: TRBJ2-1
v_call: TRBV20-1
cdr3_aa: CSARGEGRGYSYNEQFF

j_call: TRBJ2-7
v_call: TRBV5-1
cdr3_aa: CASRTQTIGGYEQYF

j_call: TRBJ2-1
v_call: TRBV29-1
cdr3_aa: CSVVANYNEQFF

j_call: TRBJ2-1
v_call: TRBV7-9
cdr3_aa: CASSLRTSYNEQFF

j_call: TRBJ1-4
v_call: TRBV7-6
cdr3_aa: CASSSGTGGFNEKLFF

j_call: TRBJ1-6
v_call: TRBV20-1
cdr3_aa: CSAGDQGAFTSSYNSPLHF

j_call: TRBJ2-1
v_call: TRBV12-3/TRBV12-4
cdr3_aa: CATKPSSYNEQFF

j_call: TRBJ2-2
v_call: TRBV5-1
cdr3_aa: CASSFGLAVSTGELFF

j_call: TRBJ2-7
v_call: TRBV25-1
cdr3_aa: CASSESGTHSYEQYF

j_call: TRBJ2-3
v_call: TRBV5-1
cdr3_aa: CASSLFSPGQGTDTQYF

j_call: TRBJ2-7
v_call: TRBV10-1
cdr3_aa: CASSERGTGTYEQYF

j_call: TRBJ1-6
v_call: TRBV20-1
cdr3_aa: CSAEGRPNSPLHF

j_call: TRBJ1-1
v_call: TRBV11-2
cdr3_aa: CASSWENRGGTEAFF

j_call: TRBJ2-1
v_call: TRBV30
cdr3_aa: CAWRPVYEQFF

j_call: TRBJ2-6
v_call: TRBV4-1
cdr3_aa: CASSFRDRDFSGANVLTF

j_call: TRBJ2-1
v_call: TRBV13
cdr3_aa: CASSLRLAGEHNEQFF

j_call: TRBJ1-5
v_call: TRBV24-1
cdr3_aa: CATSDAEPGGNQPQHF

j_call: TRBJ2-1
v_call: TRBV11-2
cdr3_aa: CASSPEGVAETYNEQFF

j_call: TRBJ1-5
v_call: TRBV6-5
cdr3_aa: CASGLRRGNQPQHF

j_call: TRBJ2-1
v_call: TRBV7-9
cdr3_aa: CASSFAGFDEQFF

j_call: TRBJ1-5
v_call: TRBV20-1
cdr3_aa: CSASGGQPQHF

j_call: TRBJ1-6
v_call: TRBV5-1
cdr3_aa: CASSYGTGDNSPLHF

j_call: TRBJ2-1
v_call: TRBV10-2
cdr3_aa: CASRDGPNEQFF

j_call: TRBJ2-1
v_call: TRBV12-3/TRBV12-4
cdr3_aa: CASGPSWGAYSEQFF

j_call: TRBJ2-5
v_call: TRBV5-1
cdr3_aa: CASSTLNRDRGLGETQYF

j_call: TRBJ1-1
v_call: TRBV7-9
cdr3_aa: CASSSGYTEAFF

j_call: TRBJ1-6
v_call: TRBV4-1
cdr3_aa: CASSRQGTNSPLHF

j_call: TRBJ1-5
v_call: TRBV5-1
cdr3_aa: CASSLDGVGSQPQHF

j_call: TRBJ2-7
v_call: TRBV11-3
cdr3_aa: CASSPPGSGGPYEQYF

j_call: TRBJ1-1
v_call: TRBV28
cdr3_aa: CASSFGDRLTEAFF

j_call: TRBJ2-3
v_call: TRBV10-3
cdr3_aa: CAISERAGVADTQYF

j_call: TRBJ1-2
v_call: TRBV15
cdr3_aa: CATSFSPNYGYTF

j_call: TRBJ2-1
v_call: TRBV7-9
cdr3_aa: CASSLGGLELGNEQFF

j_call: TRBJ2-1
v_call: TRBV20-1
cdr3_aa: CSAERRAGDWYNEQFF

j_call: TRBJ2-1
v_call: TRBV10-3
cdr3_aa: CSISESGLAGGNNEQLF

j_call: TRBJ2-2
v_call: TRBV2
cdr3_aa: CAPRREAGELFF

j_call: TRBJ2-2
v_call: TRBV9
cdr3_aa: CASSVAGRHTVELFF

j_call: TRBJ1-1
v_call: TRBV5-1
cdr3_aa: CASRGTGGFHTEAFF

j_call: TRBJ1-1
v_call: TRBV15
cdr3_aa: CATSVPQGRAVF

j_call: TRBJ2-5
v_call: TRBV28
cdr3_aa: CASSLGGRETQYF

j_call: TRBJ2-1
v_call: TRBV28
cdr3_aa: CASSFPSGSGESYNEQFF

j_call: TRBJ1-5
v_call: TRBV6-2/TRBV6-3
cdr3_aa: CASSYYGGGNQPQHF

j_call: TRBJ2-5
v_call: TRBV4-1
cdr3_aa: CASSQDRTGGWETQYF

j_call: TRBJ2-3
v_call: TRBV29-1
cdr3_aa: CSVGKVGNIGTDTQYF

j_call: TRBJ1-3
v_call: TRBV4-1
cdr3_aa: CASSQDKGSGNTIYF

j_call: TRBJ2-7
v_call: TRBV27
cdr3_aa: CASSLGGPRETENEQYF

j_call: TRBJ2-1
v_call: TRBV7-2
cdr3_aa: CASSLGTTTYNEQFF

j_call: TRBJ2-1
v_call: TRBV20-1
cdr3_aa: CSPSAYNEQFF

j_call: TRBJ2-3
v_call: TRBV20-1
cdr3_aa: CSGAGGTDTQYF

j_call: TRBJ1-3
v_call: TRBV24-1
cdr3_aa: CASSDHRIGNTIYF

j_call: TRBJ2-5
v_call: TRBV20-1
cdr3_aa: CSARENSGETQYF

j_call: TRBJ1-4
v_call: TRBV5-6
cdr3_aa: CASSLGRREKLFF

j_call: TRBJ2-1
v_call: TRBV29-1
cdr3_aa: CSVEGVRGPSSYNEQFF

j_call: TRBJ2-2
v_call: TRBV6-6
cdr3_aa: CASRMGLADTGELFF

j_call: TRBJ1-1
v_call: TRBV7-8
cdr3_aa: CASTPSLGRGEAFF

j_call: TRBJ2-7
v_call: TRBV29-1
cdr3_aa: CSASGTGSGEQYF